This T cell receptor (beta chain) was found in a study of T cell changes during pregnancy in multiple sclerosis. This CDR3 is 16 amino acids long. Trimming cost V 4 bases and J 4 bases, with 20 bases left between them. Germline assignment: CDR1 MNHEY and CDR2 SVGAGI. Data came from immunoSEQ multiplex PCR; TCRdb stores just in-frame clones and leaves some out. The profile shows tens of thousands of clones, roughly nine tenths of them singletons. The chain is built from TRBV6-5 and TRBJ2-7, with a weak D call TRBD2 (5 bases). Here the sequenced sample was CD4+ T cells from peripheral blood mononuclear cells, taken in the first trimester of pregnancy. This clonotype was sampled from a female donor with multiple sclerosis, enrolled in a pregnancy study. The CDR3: CASSSQRRETRYEQYF. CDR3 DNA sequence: TGTGCCAGCAGTTCCCAGCGTCGAGAAACTAGGTACGAGCAGTACTTC.